This T cell receptor (beta chain) was sequenced for a study of blood T cell repertoires in COVID-19. Study context: The analysed material was cDNA or gDNA that came from T cells, B-cell-depleted T cells, or PBMCs.

In this sample, this clone turned up a few times. Original analysis: Amplification of reference gene primers provided the estimated nucleated cell counts. Sequencing used immunoSEQ multiplex PCR; TCRdb keeps in-frame clones, though not all of them. The DNA gave D and trimming, while V, J and clone size come from that table. The table shows around 300,000 clones, with 89% occurring only once. Each recovered donor of Cohort 3 presented with two negative PCRs, clearance, or symptom resolution. The origin of this receptor is a woman aged 55-70 years who had recovered from COVID-19. Sequences were obtained from PBMCs or T cells enriched from blood (not recorded which).

CDR3 bases: TGTGCCAGCAGTCCCGGGACAGGCCTCTCCTATAATTCACCCCTCCACTTT. It is translated as CASSPGTGLSYNSPLHF. The V call is TRBV2, the J call TRBJ1-6; TRBD1 matches at 8 bases. The germline V gene encodes CDR1 SNHLY and CDR2 FYNNEI. The CDR3 has 17 residues. Trimming at V came to 5 bases and at J to 0 bases, leaving 6 bases not matched to a gene.